The 5 T cell receptor beta chains given below trace back to one sample, sequenced in a study of cytomegalovirus exposure and HLA in healthy donors. The study ran its PCR with 60 Vbeta and 13 Jbeta primers. TCRdb keeps only in-frame clones here, not all; method: immunoSEQ multiplex PCR. Among 130,000 to 150,000 clones listed, approximately 83% were seen once. The specimen was PBMCs. The receptors were sampled from a man between 40 and 49 years old in good health and CMV-seropositive.

This chain connects TRBV18 to TRBJ2-2; D remains ambiguous. V was clipped by 3 bases and J by 0 bases, with 14 bases between them. Germline V gene data show CDR1 as KGHSH and CDR2 as LQKENI. The CDR3 has 17 residues. For the CDR3, the DNA is TGTGCCAGCTCACCGCCAGGCATCCCTGCGAACACCGGGGAGCTGTTTTTT. Translating it yields CASSPPGIPANTGELFF.

V gene TRBV19 combines with J gene TRBJ1-3, with 8 nucleotides matching TRBD1. Trimming at V came to 9 bases and at J to 3 bases, leaving 10 bases not matched to a gene. Germline CDR1 reads LNHDA; CDR2 reads SQIVND (reference sequence). There are 15 residues in the CDR3. The CDR3 DNA is TGTGCCAGCCTTTGGACAGGGCTCGGTGGAAACACCATATATTTT. Protein product: CASLWTGLGGNTIYF.

This sequence joins TRBV7-8 and TRBJ2-3; 9 nucleotides agree with TRBD2. V was pared by 1 base and J by 3 bases, with 5 bases of the junction left unmatched. Germline V gene sequence: CDR1 SGHVS, CDR2 FQNEAQ. The CDR3 runs to 16 residues. This CDR3 reads CASSLGRLAGTDTQYF. The CDR3 DNA reads as TGTGCCAGCAGCTTAGGACGGCTAGCGGGAACAGATACGCAGTATTTT.

This clone has only a few counts. The chain couples TRBV7-3 to TRBJ2-1; the match to TRBD2 covers 8 bases. CDR3 length: 15 residues. After removal of 4 bases from V and 1 base from J, the junction contained 3 bases not matched to a gene. Per germline, CDR1 SGHTA and CDR2 FQGTGA. CDR3 nucleotides: TGTGCCAGCAGCTACTTAGCGGGGTCCTACAATGAGCAGTTCTTC. The encoded protein is CASSYLAGSYNEQFF.

V is TRBV11-2 and J is TRBJ2-6; tentatively, D is TRBD2 (6 bases). There are 17 residues in the CDR3. Germline CDR1 is SGHAT and CDR2 is FQNNGV. The V gene lost 5 bases and the J gene lost 0 bases, with 14 bases spanning the gap. The CDR3 DNA reads as TGTGCCAGCAGCCTCGGGACTCGACGCTCTGGGGCCAACGTCCTGACTTTC. Amino acids: CASSLGTRRSGANVLTF.